This T cell receptor beta chain stems from a study of blood T cell repertoires in COVID-19. Study-level information: PBMCs, B-cell-depleted T cells, or T cells were the source of the cDNA or gDNA that made up the material.

CDR3 length: 16 amino acids. Original analysis: Estimation of nucleated cell counts relied on the amplification of reference gene primers. Using immunoSEQ multiplex PCR, the repertoire was profiled, and TCRdb retains in-frame clones only, with some absent. Clone size and the V and J calls come from that table; the DNA yielded D and trimming. There are around 19,000 clones in the sample; 70% to 90% occur only once, and roughly 10% lies in the top ten. Sequencing was done on a sample of peripheral blood. This clonotype originated in a human donor in a cohort sampled during active COVID-19. The donor label of this sample is uncertain. V and J are TRBV21-1 and TRBJ2-2; the DNA was not compared with TRBD2, the D call given in the table. TRBV21-1 is a listed pseudogene. This CDR3 is CASSNGTGGTTGELFF. CDR3 in DNA: TGTGCCAGCAGCAACGGGACGGGGGGGACGACCGGGGAGCTGTTTTTT.